What follows are 3 T cell receptor beta chains derived from one specimen sequenced in a study of blood T cell repertoires in COVID-19. Sequencing was performed with immunoSEQ multiplex PCR; in TCRdb, only in-frame clones are kept and a portion is missing. The sample yields approximately 270,000 clones, around 86% seen once. Material: peripheral blood. The source is a man in his forties with active or convalescent COVID-19.

There are a few counts of this clone. The chain links TRBV25-1 to TRBJ2-1; a possible D gene is TRBD2 (5 bases). This CDR3 is built from 12 residues. V was cut by 3 bases and J by 10 bases, with 10 bases left in between. Germline lookup yields CDR1 MGHDK and CDR2 SYGVNS. The CDR3 sequence is CASSDDGVEQFF. The CDR3 nucleotides read TGTGCCAGCAGTGACGACGGGGTCGAGCAGTTCTTC.

This clone was observed once. V is TRBV5-1 and J is TRBJ2-5; D not certain. Germline CDR1 and CDR2: SGHRS and YFSETQ. There are 11 residues in the CDR3. V was pared by 1 base and J by 5 bases, with 3 bases between. CDR3 DNA: TGCGCCAGCAGCTTGTCGGAGACCCAGTACTTC. It specifies CASSLSETQYF.

The V gene is TRBV6-1, the J gene TRBJ2-5; 11 bases match TRBD2. Losses at the gene ends were 2 bases for V and 5 bases for J; bases not matched to a gene: 7. Germline V gene data show CDR1 as MNHNS and CDR2 as SASEGT. This CDR3 has 16 residues. The DNA for the CDR3 is TGTGCCAGCAGTGAATTGTTAGCGGGGGGGAGGGAGACCCAGTACTTC. Translating it yields CASSELLAGGRETQYF.